These 9 T cell receptor beta chains came from one sample sequenced in a study of cytomegalovirus exposure and HLA in healthy donors. Vbeta (60) and Jbeta (13) primers were used in the PCR. Some clones are missing from TCRdb's copy, which holds only in-frame ones; the method was immunoSEQ multiplex PCR. The repertoire includes some 180,000 clones, over 65% of them detected once, and 1.5% to 2% sits in the top ten. Sequenced: PBMCs. The receptors come from a man aged 18 to 29 in good health and CMV-seronegative.

This clone was recorded only once. The V call is TRBV7-8, the J call TRBJ2-5; weak D call: TRBD2 (6 bases). This CDR3 contains 15 residues. Looked up from germline, CDR1 is SGHVS and CDR2 is FQNEAQ. The ends were cut back, 3 bases at V and 4 bases at J, with 15 bases in the middle. The CDR3 reads CASSFGGMSGETQYF. The CDR3 bases are TGTGCCAGCAGCTTTGGCGGGATGAGCGGAGAGACCCAGTACTTC.

The CDR3: CAWSRSGNSYNEQFF. For the CDR3, the DNA is TGTGCCTGGAGTAGATCCGGGAACTCCTACAATGAGCAGTTCTTC. This chain connects TRBV30 to TRBJ2-1; D might be TRBD2 (5 bases). The germline V gene encodes CDR1 GTSNPN and CDR2 SVGIG (reference sequence). The CDR3 is 15 residues long. Trimming stripped 2 bases from V and 0 bases from J, with 11 bases between. The full variable domain, with the rest looked up from reference TRBV30 and TRBJ2-1, is SQTIHQWPATLVQPVGSPLSLECTVEGTSNPNLYWYRQAAGRGLQLLFYSVGIGQISSEVPQNLSASRPQDRQFILSSKKLLLSDSGFYLCAWSRSGNSYNEQFFGPGTRLTVL.

The rearrangement links TRBV11-2 to TRBJ2-7; D perhaps matches TRBD2 (5 bases). Germline CDR1 is SGHAT and CDR2 is FQNNGV. The CDR3 loop spans 11 amino acids. The V gene lost 7 bases and the J gene lost 4 bases, with 8 bases spanning the gap. Here the CDR3 reads CASNSEYEQYF. DNA for the CDR3: TGTGCCAGCAATAGCGAGTACGAGCAGTACTTC.

This clone was seen a single time. V gene TRBV28 combines with J gene TRBJ2-7; TRBD1 matches at 9 bases. CDR1 MDHEN and CDR2 SYDVKM come from the germline V gene. The CDR3 extends over 15 amino acids. The V gene end was trimmed by 8 bases and the J gene end by 2 bases; junction bases not matched to a gene: 10. CDR3: CASGKGTGWTYEQYF. As DNA, the CDR3 is TGTGCCAGCGGAAAGGGGACAGGGTGGACCTACGAGCAGTACTTC.

CDR3: CAISDRREGPETQYF. CDR3 DNA: TGTGCCATCAGTGATCGGCGGGAGGGCCCAGAGACCCAGTACTTC. This sequence joins TRBV10-3 and TRBJ2-5; 9 bases map to TRBD2. The CDR3 is made up of 15 amino acids. In germline, CDR1 is ENHRY, CDR2 SYGVKD. The junction had 6 bases not matched to a gene; V was cut back by 3 bases and J by 4 bases.

This clone has just one count. The genes are TRBV6-5 and TRBJ1-4; D is unclear. This CDR3 spans 15 amino acids. Deletions cut 4 bases from V and 4 bases from J, with 13 bases between. The germline V gene encodes CDR1 MNHEY and CDR2 SVGAGI. The CDR3 region is CASSFGWAVNEKLFF. Here the CDR3 DNA reads TGTGCCAGCAGTTTTGGTTGGGCAGTTAATGAAAAACTGTTTTTT.

The J gene is TRBJ1-5, the V gene TRBV7-2, with 7 bases that match TRBD1. The CDR3 spans 13 residues. Trimming took 6 bases from V and 5 from J; bases not matched to a gene: 4. CDR1 is SGHTA, CDR2 FQGNSA, per germline. CDR3 in amino acids: CASSQGDDQPQHF. The DNA for the CDR3 is TGTGCCAGCAGTCAGGGGGACGATCAGCCCCAGCATTTT.

The chain combines TRBV30 with TRBJ2-7, with D unresolved. The V end was cut by 1 base, the J end by 5 bases, with 12 bases between. CDR3 length: 13 amino acids. The germline V gene encodes CDR1 GTSNPN and CDR2 SVGIG (reference sequence). CDR3 in DNA: TGTGCCTGGAGTGCGTGGGCCTTCGACGAGCAGTACTTC. It yields the protein CAWSAWAFDEQYF.

This chain links TRBV6-5 with TRBJ2-2, with 9 bases identical to TRBD1. CDR1 is MNHEY and CDR2 is SVGAGI in the germline V gene. CDR3 length equals 15 residues. V was pared by 6 bases and J by 4 bases, with 6 bases of the junction left unmatched. CDR3 protein: CASRPGQGGTGELFF. DNA for the CDR3: TGTGCCAGCAGACCGGGACAGGGAGGCACCGGGGAGCTGTTTTTT.